A single sample gave rise to the 10 T cell receptor beta chains below, sequenced in a study of beta chain features in type 1 diabetes. Reverse transcribing all isolated RNA meant expressed TCRB transcripts were sequenced. Clones were sequenced by immunoSEQ multiplex PCR, and TCRdb holds only the in-frame ones, with some missing. Seen here are some 270,000 clones, around 14% observed once, and the top ten hold around 0.03%. The sample comprised naive CD4+ T cells from blood. These receptors came from a middle-aged woman in good health.

The gene calls are TRBV5-1 and TRBJ2-7; 11 bases are a match to TRBD2. The ends lost 5 bases at V and 7 bases at J; junction bases unmatched: 11. There are 15 residues in the CDR3. Germline CDR1 reads SGHRS; CDR2 reads YFSETQ. The CDR3 DNA sequence: TGCGCCAGCAGGTGGGAGGTACTAGCGGGAGAAGAGCAGTACTTC. It encodes CASRWEVLAGEEQYF.

This clone was counted between two and nine times. The rearrangement joins TRBV12-5 to TRBJ1-1, with 8 nucleotides matching TRBD1. CDR1 LGHNT and CDR2 FRNRAP come from the germline V gene. This CDR3 spans 15 amino acids. J lost 1 base, V lost 4 bases, and 5 bases had no gene match. In DNA, the CDR3 is TGTGCTAGTGGTTCAAGGACAGGGAAGAACACTGAAGCTTTCTTT. Its translation: CASGSRTGKNTEAFF. Full variable domain (remainder filled in from reference TRBV12-5 and TRBJ1-1): DARVTQTPRHKVTEMGQEVTMRCQPILGHNTVFWYRQTMMQGLELLAYFRNRAPLDDSGMPKDRFSAEMPDATLATLKIQPSEPRDSAVYFCASGSRTGKNTEAFFGQGTRLTVV.

The genes are TRBV7-2 and TRBJ2-2; 10 bases are a match to TRBD2. The V and J ends lost 2 bases and 0 bases, in that order; junction bases with no gene match: 6. The germline V gene has CDR1 SGHTA and CDR2 FQGNSA. The CDR3 contains 18 residues. The CDR3: CASSLMASGGPNTGELFF. The DNA for the CDR3 is TGTGCCAGCAGCTTAATGGCTAGCGGGGGCCCGAACACCGGGGAGCTGTTTTTT.

V gene TRBV9 combines with J gene TRBJ2-1, with 7 bases lining up with TRBD1. Germline V gene sequence: CDR1 SGDLS, CDR2 YYNGEE. The CDR3 runs to 16 residues. Losses at the gene ends were 0 bases for V and 4 bases for J; bases not matched to a gene: 7. The CDR3 nucleotides read TGTGCCAGCAGCGTAGTTCATGGACAGGCATACAATGAGCAGTTCTTC. As protein: CASSVVHGQAYNEQFF. The full variable domain, rest sourced from reference TRBV9 and TRBJ2-1, is DSGVTQTPKHLITATGQRVTLRCSPRSGDLSVYWYQQSLDQGLQFLIQYYNGEERAKGNILERFSAQQFPDLHSELNLSSLELGDSALYFCASSVVHGQAYNEQFFGPGTRLTVL.

This clone came up a few times. The chain uses TRBV7-2 and TRBJ2-1, with D perhaps matching TRBD2 (5 bases). The CDR3 has 15 amino acids. CDR1 and CDR2 from the germline V gene are SGHTA and FQGNSA. Trimming took off 5 bases at V and 3 bases at J, with 14 bases between the two ends. Written as DNA, the CDR3 is TGTGCCAGCAGCCCCCCTGGGAGATTCTACAATGAGCAGTTCTTC. Amino acid sequence: CASSPPGRFYNEQFF.

The sample holds a few counts of this clone. The chain employs TRBV7-9 and TRBJ1-3; the D gene is possibly TRBD1 (6 bases). This CDR3 spans 15 amino acids. Per germline, CDR1 SEHNR and CDR2 FQNEAQ (reference sequence). Between the trimmed V and J ends, which lost 4 bases and 2 bases, there was a span of 12 bases. The CDR3 bases are TGTGCCAGCAGCTCCCCAGGGGTTACTGGAAACACCATATATTTT. It encodes CASSSPGVTGNTIYF.

The genes are TRBV9 and TRBJ2-3; 13 positions agree with TRBD2. V shed 4 bases, J shed 2 bases, and the junction held 7 bases outside the gene matches. There are 17 residues in the CDR3. The germline V gene has CDR1 SGDLS and CDR2 YYNGEE. The CDR3 DNA reads as TGTGCCAGCAGCCTGGGGACTAGCGGGGACGTCACAGATACGCAGTATTTT. Translating it yields CASSLGTSGDVTDTQYF.

As for this clone: A read error may produce the germline difference seen at one junction end. The chain uses TRBV7-7 and TRBJ2-7, with a possible D match to TRBD2 (5 bases). Germline loops: CDR1 SSHAT, CDR2 FNYEAQ (reference sequence). The CDR3 has 14 amino acids. The CDR3 nucleotides read TGTGCTAGCAGTTTTAGCGCCGGGGACTACGAGCAGTACTTC. Protein sequence: CASSFSAGDYEQYF.

Remarks on this clone: A read error may produce the germline difference seen at one junction end. This chain uses TRBV4-1 with TRBJ2-7; TRBD2 is a possible D gene (5 bases). CDR1 and CDR2 from the germline V gene are MGHRA and YSYEKL. CDR3 length equals 12 residues. The CDR3 is CASSQSGGRETF. CDR3 nucleotide sequence: TGCGCCAGCAGCCAAAGCGGCGGACGAGAAACCTTC.

V and J are TRBV4-2 and TRBJ2-5; D remains unclear. CDR1 is LGHNA, CDR2 YNFKEQ, per germline. The CDR3 runs 13 residues. V lost 5 bases and J 6 bases, leaving 13 bases between the germline ends. CDR3 residues: CASSLRSEQTQYF. As DNA, the CDR3 is TGTGCCAGCAGCTTGAGGTCAGAGCAGACCCAGTACTTC.